Listed below are T cell receptor beta chains from one sample, sequenced in a study of a mutant IDH1 vaccine in newly diagnosed glioma. No cognate antigen is known for these TCRs. Produced via immunoSEQ multiplex PCR; TCRdb's table is partial and in-frame only. The data hold tens of thousands of clones, with approximately 79% observed a single time. The specimen comprised PBMCs, sampled from a glioma patient whose treatment included an IDH1 peptide vaccine. These receptors all come from a woman aged 50 to 65 with glioma. Each CDR3 is given with its conserved first and last residue. The D gene is left open where the match is weak. Only part of the rows carry a size: once, few, many, or a class if the clone is expanded.

>.|TRBD1|TRBV6-1|15|TRBJ2-3
CASSPTGGVVDTQYF
TGTGCCAGCAGCCCGACAGGGGGCGTTGTAGATACGCAGTATTTT
>.|TRBD1|TRBV30|12|TRBJ2-7
CAWGDRGIEQYF
TGTGCCTGGGGGGACAGGGGGATCGAGCAGTACTTC
>.|.|TRBV7-2|12|TRBJ1-2
CASRGPLHGYTF
TGTGCCAGCAGGGGGCCCCTCCATGGCTATACCTTC
>.|TRBD1|TRBV28|15|TRBJ2-4
CASSLRTGTKNIQYF
TGTGCCAGCAGTCTTCGGACAGGGACAAAAAACATTCAGTACTTC
>few|.|TRBV7-2|15|TRBJ1-2
CASSLALGGSYGYTF
TGTGCCAGCAGCTTAGCGCTCGGGGGTTCCTATGGCTACACCTTC
>.|.|TRBV18|13|TRBJ1-2
CASSPPGRYGYTF
TGTGCCAGCTCACCACCAGGTCGTTATGGCTACACCTTC
>.|.|TRBV14|14|TRBJ1-3
CASSQRSSGNTIYF
TGTGCCAGCAGCCAAAGAAGCTCTGGAAACACCATATATTTT
>once|.|TRBV5-1|15|TRBJ2-6
CASSGGGAGANVLTF
TGCGCCAGCAGTGGGGGCGGGGCTGGGGCCAACGTCCTGACTTTC
>.|.|TRBV7-2|13|TRBJ2-2
CASSLAGTGELFF
TGTGCCAGCAGCTTAGCTGGCACCGGGGAGCTGTTTTTT
>.|TRBD2|TRBV27|14|TRBJ2-7
CASRERGPAYEQYF
TGTGCCAGCAGGGAGCGGGGGCCCGCCTACGAGCAGTACTTC
>.|TRBD1|TRBV6-6|15|TRBJ1-5
CASRRTGAANQPQHF
TGTGCCAGCAGACGGACAGGGGCTGCCAATCAGCCCCAGCATTTT
>once|.|TRBV6-1|13|TRBJ1-1
CASSTPPVLNAFF
TGTGCCAGCAGTACCCCCCCGGTATTGAACGCTTTCTTT
>.|.|TRBV7-8|15|TRBJ1-5
CASSLGLGAVQPQHF
TGTGCCAGCAGCTTAGGATTGGGGGCGGTTCAGCCCCAGCATTTT
>.|.|TRBV19|15|TRBJ2-1
CASWATRGFRYEQFF
TGTGCCAGTTGGGCGACGAGGGGTTTTAGGTATGAGCAGTTCTTC
>.|.|TRBV5-1|14|TRBJ1-4
CASSFLGPNEKLFF
TGCGCCAGCAGCTTCCTGGGTCCTAATGAAAAACTGTTTTTT
>.|TRBD2|TRBV27|14|TRBJ2-5
CASSSGTREETQYF
TGTGCCAGCAGTTCCGGGACTAGGGAGGAGACCCAGTACTTC
>few|.|TRBV9|15|TRBJ1-4
CASSPHEGTNEKLFF
TGTGCCAGCAGCCCCCATGAGGGAACTAATGAAAAACTGTTTTTT